This record looks at one T cell receptor (beta chain) sequence and its context. The source of the sample is a study of blood T cell repertoires in COVID-19. Study at large: The analysed material was cDNA or gDNA that came from T cells, B-cell-depleted T cells, or PBMCs.

This CDR3 region has 15 residues. V trimming: 4 bases; J trimming: 10 bases; junction bases outside the gene matches: 11. Germline CDR1 SGHNT, CDR2 YYREEE (reference sequence). Original processing methods: Nucleated cell number was recorded as an estimate derived from reference gene primer amplification. The protocol was immunoSEQ multiplex PCR, while the TCRdb copy is restricted to in-frame clones and leaves out a portion. The V and J calls and clone size come from that table; D and trimming were worked out from the DNA. The repertoire holds tens of thousands of clones, with approximately 80% as singletons.

The source material was peripheral blood. This TCR was recovered from a human donor in a cohort sampled during active COVID-19. V and J are TRBV5-4 and TRBJ2-1; 10 nucleotides align to TRBD1. CDR3 amino acids: CASSREGTGAAEQFF. CDR3 DNA: TGTGCCAGCAGCAGAGAAGGGACAGGGGCCGCGGAGCAGTTCTTC.